This T cell receptor (beta chain) comes out of a study of radiotherapy plus CTLA-4 blockade in lung cancer (dated by TCRdb to 2016 to 2019). For the wider study: Objective responses were observed in about 17% of enrolled patients, and disease control was achieved in around 30%.

Libraries were made using the immunoSEQ multiplex PCR assay. Sourced from immuneACCESS, this table was stored by TCRdb with only in-frame sequences that have V and J called. A share of the clones is absent; for the studies checked, an unresolved V gene accounts for under half, and the remainder has no known explanation. The sample table shows roughly 51,000 clones, and approximately 86% are seen once. Less than 20% of the sample lies in the top ten. On this clone itself: Its binding antigen is unknown. Base qualities are not provided; no much larger clone lies one nucleotide away.

Focal radiation therapy combined with CTLA-4 blockade (ipilimumab) was tested in patients with chemo-refractory metastatic non-small-cell lung cancer. Trimming takes 4 bases from V and 0 bases from J, and the germline ends sit 13 bases apart. According to the germline V gene, CDR1 reads MDHEN and CDR2 reads SYDVKM. Spanning cysteine to phenylalanine, the CDR3 consists of 15 amino acids. The read is trimmed to its CDR3 DNA, 45 bases read in frame from base 1. Points the paper makes about the study in general: Early dynamic changes in blood T cell clones, together with increased serum interferon-beta after radiation, were reported as the strongest predictors of response. After treatment with radiotherapy and ipilimumab, TCR clones that originated in tumors expanded in peripheral blood.

This specimen consisted of peripheral blood, obtained from a patient treated with radiotherapy plus ipilimumab. The source of this sequence is a human donor with non-small cell lung cancer that progressed on radiotherapy plus ipilimumab. Some clones in this sample may be carry-over from other donors' samples. In this chain, TRBV28 is recombined with TRBJ2-7; matching of 5 bases hints at TRBD1 as the D gene. The DNA sequence is TGTGCCAGCAGTTCCTACAGGTTAACCTCCTACGAGCAGTACTTC. Its protein is CASSSYRLTSYEQYF.